This T cell receptor (beta chain) derives from a study of T cell repertoires in ileal Crohn's disease. The table lists this clone with a few counts. Profiled with immunoSEQ multiplex PCR; TCRdb holds only in-frame clones, not every one. The repertoire holds tens of thousands of clones, roughly 81% seen once, with 5.5% to 6.5% in the top ten. The CDR3 sequence is 14 residues long. Trimming stripped 4 bases from V and 5 bases from J, with 11 bases between. Germline assignment: CDR1 MGHRA and CDR2 YSYEKL. The J gene is TRBJ2-2, the V gene TRBV4-1; a possible D gene is TRBD1 (6 bases). This TCR was recovered from an adult with Crohn's disease. The specimen sequenced was ileal tissue. The CDR3 bases are TGCGCCAGCAGCCGTTCACAGGGTACCGGGGAGCTGTTTTTT. Translation: CASSRSQGTGELFF.